By frequency in the sample, the clone carrying this T cell receptor beta chain is medium-sized. This sample stems from a study of siplizumab effects on memory and regulatory T cells. Germline CDR1 SGHRS, CDR2 YFSETQ. The CDR3 runs 14 residues. Trimming pared 9 bases from V and 0 bases from J, leaving 10 bases between. The method was immunoSEQ multiplex PCR; TCRdb's version includes in-frame clones alone and lacks a portion of them. The repertoire holds roughly 56,000 clones, about 97% seen once, with less than 1.1% in the top ten. The chain combines TRBV5-1 with TRBJ2-6; D is ambiguous. This receptor was obtained from a human donor in good health. Sequences were obtained from naive CD8+ T cells sorted from blood. Here the CDR3 reads CAIGHSSGANVLTF. In nucleotides, the CDR3 is TGCGCCATTGGCCACTCCTCTGGGGCCAACGTCCTGACTTTC.